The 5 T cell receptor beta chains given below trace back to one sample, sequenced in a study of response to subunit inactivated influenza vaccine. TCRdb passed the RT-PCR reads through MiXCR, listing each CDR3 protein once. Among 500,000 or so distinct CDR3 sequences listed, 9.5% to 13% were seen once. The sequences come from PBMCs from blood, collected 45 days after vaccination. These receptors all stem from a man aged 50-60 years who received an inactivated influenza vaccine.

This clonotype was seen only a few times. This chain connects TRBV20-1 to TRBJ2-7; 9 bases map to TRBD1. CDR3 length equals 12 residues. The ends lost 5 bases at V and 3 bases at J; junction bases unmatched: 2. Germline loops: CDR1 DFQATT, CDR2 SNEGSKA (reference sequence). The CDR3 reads CSAGDRDYEQYF. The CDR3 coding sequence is TGCAGTGCTGGGGACAGGGACTACGAGCAGTACTTC.

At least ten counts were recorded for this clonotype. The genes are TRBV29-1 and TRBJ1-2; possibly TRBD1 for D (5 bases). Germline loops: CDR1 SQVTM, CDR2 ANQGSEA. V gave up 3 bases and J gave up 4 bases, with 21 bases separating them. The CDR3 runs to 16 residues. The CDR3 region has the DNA TGCAGCGTTGACCGGTTTGGACGGCATGGGGGCTATGGCTACACCTTC. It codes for CSVDRFGRHGGYGYTF.

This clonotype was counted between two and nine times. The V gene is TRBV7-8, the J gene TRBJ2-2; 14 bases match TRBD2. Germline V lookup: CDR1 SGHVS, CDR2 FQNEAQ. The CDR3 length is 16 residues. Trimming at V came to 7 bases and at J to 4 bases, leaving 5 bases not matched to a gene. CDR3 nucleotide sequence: TGTGCCAGCACTTTAGGACTAGCGGGAGGCACCGGGGAGCTGTTTTTT. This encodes CASTLGLAGGTGELFF. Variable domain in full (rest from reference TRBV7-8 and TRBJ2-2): GAGVSQSPRYKVAKRGQDVALRCDPISGHVSLFWYQQALGQGPEFLTYFQNEAQLDKSGLPSDRFFAERPEGSVSTLKIQRTQQEDSAVYLCASTLGLAGGTGELFFGEGSRLTVL.

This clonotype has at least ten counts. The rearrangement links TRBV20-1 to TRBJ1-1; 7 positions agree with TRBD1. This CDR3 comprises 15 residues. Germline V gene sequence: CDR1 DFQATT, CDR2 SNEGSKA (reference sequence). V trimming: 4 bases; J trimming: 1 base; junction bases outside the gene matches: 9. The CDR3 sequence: CSAKGGGSGNTEAFF. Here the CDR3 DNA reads TGCAGTGCTAAAGGGGGCGGTTCGGGGAACACTGAAGCTTTCTTT.

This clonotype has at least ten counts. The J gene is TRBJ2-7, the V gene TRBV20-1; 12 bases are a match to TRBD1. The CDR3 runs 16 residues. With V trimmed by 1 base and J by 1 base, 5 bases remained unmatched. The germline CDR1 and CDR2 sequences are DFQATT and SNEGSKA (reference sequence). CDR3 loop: CSARGTGQGASYEQYF. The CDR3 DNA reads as TGCAGTGCTAGAGGGACGGGACAGGGGGCTTCCTACGAGCAGTACTTC.